This entry features one T cell receptor beta chain sequence. The antigen remains unidentified. The sample originates from a study of T cell repertoires in cytomegalovirus infection. CDR1 SGHTA and CDR2 FQGNSA come from the germline V gene. Trimming left V 6 bases short and J 4 bases short, with 10 bases between. CDR3 length: 12 residues. General study points: Dominating the ex vivo response were TCR beta clonotypes that were CMV-specific and HLA-C-restricted.

TCRdb independently ran MiXCR on the reads; one entry per CDR3 protein. The sample lists hundreds of thousands of distinct CDR3 sequences; roughly a third were seen once. The source was cultured PBMCs, collected from culture after CMV antigen stimulation. The chain has TRBV7-2 and TRBJ2-7; TRBD2 might be the D (5 bases). The TCR comes from a human donor in good health (CMV status not recorded). Some clones in this sample may be carry-over from other donors' samples. The chain's CDR3 is CASSKTGYEQYF. CDR3 DNA sequence: TGTGCCAGCAGTAAAACGGGGTACGAGCAGTACTTC.